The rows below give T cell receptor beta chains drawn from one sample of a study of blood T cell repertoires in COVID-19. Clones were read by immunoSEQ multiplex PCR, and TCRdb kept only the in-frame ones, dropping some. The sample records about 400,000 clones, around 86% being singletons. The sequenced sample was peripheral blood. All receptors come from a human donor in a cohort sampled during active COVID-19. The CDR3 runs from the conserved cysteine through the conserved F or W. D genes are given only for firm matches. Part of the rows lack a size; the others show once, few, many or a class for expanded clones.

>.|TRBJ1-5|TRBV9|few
TGTGCCAGCGGGAGGAGCAATCAGCCCCAGCATTTT
CASGRSNQPQHF
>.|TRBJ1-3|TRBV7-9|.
TGTGCCAGCAGCTTTGGAGGTGGAAACACCATATATTTT
CASSFGGGNTIYF
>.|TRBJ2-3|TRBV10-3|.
TGTGCCATCAGTGAGTCGGGAGGGACAGGCCAAACAGATACGCAGTATTTT
CAISESGGTGQTDTQYF
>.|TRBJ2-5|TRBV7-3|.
TGTGCCAGCAGCTCCCGGGGTTTCCGGTCGGAGACCCAGTACTTC
CASSSRGFRSETQYF
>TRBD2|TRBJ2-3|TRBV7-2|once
TGTGCCAGCAGCTACGGGACTAGCGGGGCGGGAGATACGCAGTATTTT
CASSYGTSGAGDTQYF
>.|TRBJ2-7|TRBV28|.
TGTGCCAGCAGTCAAACCTCCAGGGAGGACGAGCAGTACTTC
CASSQTSREDEQYF
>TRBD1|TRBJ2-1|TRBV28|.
TGTGCCAGCAGTTTACCCGGGACAGCCGACAATGAGCAGTTCTTC
CASSLPGTADNEQFF
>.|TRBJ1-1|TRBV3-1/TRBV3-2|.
TGTGCCAGCAGCCAAGACACTTATAGTACTGAAGCTTTCTTT
CASSQDTYSTEAFF
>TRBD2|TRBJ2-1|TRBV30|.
TGTGCCTGGAGTGCCAAACTAGCGGGGGGCTACAATGAGCAGTTCTTC
CAWSAKLAGGYNEQFF
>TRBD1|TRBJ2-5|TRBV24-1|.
TGTGCCACCAGTGACCCTGGGGACAGCGTCCAAGAGACCCAGTACTTC
CATSDPGDSVQETQYF
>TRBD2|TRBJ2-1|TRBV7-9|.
TGTGCCAGCAGCTCAGACTGGGCGGGAGGCCCGGTTGGCTACAATGAGCAGTTCTTC
CASSSDWAGGPVGYNEQFF
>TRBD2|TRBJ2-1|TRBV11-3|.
TGTGCCAGCAGCTTAGGCGGGAGTTACAATGAGCAGTTCTTC
CASSLGGSYNEQFF
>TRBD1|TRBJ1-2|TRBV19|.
TGTGCCAGTAGTGGGACAGGGGGCATTAACTATGGCTACACCTTC
CASSGTGGINYGYTF
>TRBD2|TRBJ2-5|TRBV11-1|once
TGTGCCAGCAGCATCGGGACTAGCGGGAGCGGTGAGACCCAGTACTTC
CASSIGTSGSGETQYF
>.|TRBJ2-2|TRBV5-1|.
TGCGCCAGCAGCTTGTGGAGTACAGGGACAAACACCGGGGAGCTGTTTTTT
CASSLWSTGTNTGELFF
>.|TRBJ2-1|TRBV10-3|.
TGTGCCATCAGTGAGTCGGGGGCACATGAGCAGTTCTTC
CAISESGAHEQFF
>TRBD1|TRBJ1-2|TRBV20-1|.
TGCAGTGCTAGTGTGGGACAGCTAGGGGCTTATGGCTACACCTTC
CSASVGQLGAYGYTF
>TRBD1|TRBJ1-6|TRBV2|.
TGTGCCAGCAGTCGTAGACAGGGGGTTAATTCACCCCTCCACTTT
CASSRRQGVNSPLHF
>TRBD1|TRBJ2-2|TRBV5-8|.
TGTGCCAGCAGGCGCAGGGGGCAGTCGAACACCGGGGAGCTGTTTTTT
CASRRRGQSNTGELFF
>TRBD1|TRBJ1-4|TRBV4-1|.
TGCGCCAGCAGCCATCCCGGCCGACAGGGGGCGAGTAATGAAAAACTGTTTTTT
CASSHPGRQGASNEKLFF
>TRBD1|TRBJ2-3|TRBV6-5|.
TGTGCCAGCAGTTATGAAGGGGGCGGCACAGATACGCAGTATTTT
CASSYEGGGTDTQYF
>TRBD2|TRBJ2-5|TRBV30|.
TGTGCCAGCCGGGGGGAAGGGACCCAGTACTTC
CASRGEGTQYF
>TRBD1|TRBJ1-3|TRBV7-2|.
TGTGCCAGCAGCCCGACAGGGGGCGAATCCGGAAACACCATATATTTT
CASSPTGGESGNTIYF
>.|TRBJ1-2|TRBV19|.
TGTGCCAGTAGTCCGCGGACAGTAAGGTCCTATGGCTACACCTTC
CASSPRTVRSYGYTF
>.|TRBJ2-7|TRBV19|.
TGTGCCAGTAGTATCTCCGGGGGGCTGGCGTACGAGCAGTACTTC
CASSISGGLAYEQYF
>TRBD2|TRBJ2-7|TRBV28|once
TGTGCCAGCAGTTGGAGGGAGGGCCTCTACGAGCAGTACTTC
CASSWREGLYEQYF
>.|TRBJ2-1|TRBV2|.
TGTGCCAGCAGCCCCTCGGATGAGCAGTTCTTC
CASSPSDEQFF
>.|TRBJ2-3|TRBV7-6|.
TGTGCCAGCAGCCCGAGGGCAGGGGGGACAGATACGCAGTATTTT
CASSPRAGGTDTQYF
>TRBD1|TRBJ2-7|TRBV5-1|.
TGCGCCAGCAGCTCCAGCCCCGGGACAGCCTACGAGCAGTACTTC
CASSSSPGTAYEQYF
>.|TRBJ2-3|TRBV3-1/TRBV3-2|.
TGTGCCAGCAGCCTTCGGACAGCCGGGGCAGATACGCAGTATTTT
CASSLRTAGADTQYF
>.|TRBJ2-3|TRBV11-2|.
TGTGCCAGCAGCTTAGACGGGACAACCCTTTGGCATACGCAGTATTTT
CASSLDGTTLWHTQYF
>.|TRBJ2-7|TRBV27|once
TGTGCCAGCAGTTTAAATCGCTACGAGCAGTACTTC
CASSLNRYEQYF
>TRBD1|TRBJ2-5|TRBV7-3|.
TGTGCCAGCAGCCCGACAGGGGGGAGGGAAGAGACCCAGTACTTC
CASSPTGGREETQYF
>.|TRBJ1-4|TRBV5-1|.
TGCGCCAGCAGCTTGGCAGGCCCCCCCGAAAAACTGTTTTTT
CASSLAGPPEKLFF
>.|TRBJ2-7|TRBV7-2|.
TGTGCCAGCAGCCCTCAGGACTGGCTTAACTACGAGCAGTACTTC
CASSPQDWLNYEQYF
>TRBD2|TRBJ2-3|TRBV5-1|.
TGCGCCAGCAGCCGCCAGGTGCTAGCGGTCCCAGATACGCAGTATTTT
CASSRQVLAVPDTQYF
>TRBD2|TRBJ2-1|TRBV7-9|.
TGTGCCAGCAGCAAACTAGCGAGCAACAATGAGCAGTTCTTC
CASSKLASNNEQFF
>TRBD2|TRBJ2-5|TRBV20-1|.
TGCAGTGCTAGTACTAGCGGGAGTAGTGAGACCCAGTACTTC
CSASTSGSSETQYF
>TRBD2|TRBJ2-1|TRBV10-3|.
TGTGCCATCAGTGAGTCTAGTAGCGGGGGATACAATGAGCAGTTCTTC
CAISESSSGGYNEQFF
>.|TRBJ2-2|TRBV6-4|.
TGTGCCAGCAGTTCCTCTGACCAGGTCGGGGAGCTGTTTTTT
CASSSSDQVGELFF